This T cell receptor (beta chain) was recovered during a study of T cell changes during pregnancy in multiple sclerosis. Unmatched junction bases numbered 10, after V lost 5 bases and J lost 0 bases. The CDR3 extends over 16 amino acids. Germline assignment: CDR1 MNHNY and CDR2 SVGAGI (reference sequence). Clones were sequenced by immunoSEQ multiplex PCR, and TCRdb holds only the in-frame ones, with some missing. Seen here are roughly 53,000 clones, almost 95% observed once, and the top ten hold under 0.85%. This clone is a singleton in its sample. The chain joins TRBV6-6 to TRBJ2-7; TRBD1 matches at 7 bases. The sequenced sample was CD4+ T cells from peripheral blood mononuclear cells, obtained in the third trimester of pregnancy. This receptor was obtained from a female donor with multiple sclerosis, enrolled in a pregnancy study. The CDR3 is CASSPKPDRFSYEQYF. DNA of the CDR3: TGTGCCAGCAGTCCGAAGCCGGACAGGTTCTCCTACGAGCAGTACTTC.